These 17 T cell receptor beta chains share one sample of origin, sequenced in a study of T cell repertoires in cytomegalovirus infection. TCRdb called the reads again in MiXCR, with one record for every CDR3 protein. Of roughly 310,000 distinct CDR3 sequences in the sample, roughly 16% were seen once. Input material: PBMCs. Receptors originate from a human donor in good health (CMV status not recorded). Some clones in this sample may be carry-over from other donors' samples.

The V call is TRBV12-3 or TRBV12-4, the J call TRBJ1-3; the D is unclear. Deletions cut 7 bases from V and 0 bases from J, with 7 bases between. The CDR3 extends over 13 amino acids. The CDR3 coding sequence is TGTGCCAGCAAGGACGGCTCTGGAAACACCATATATTTT. Its protein is CASKDGSGNTIYF.

This clonotype was observed a single time. V usage is TRBV28 and J usage is TRBJ1-1, with D possibly matching TRBD1 (6 bases). CDR1 MDHEN and CDR2 SYDVKM come from the germline V gene. The V and J ends lost 6 bases and 4 bases respectively, with 18 bases between them. The CDR3 runs to 15 residues. CDR3: CASSSHTGTGTEAFF. As DNA, the CDR3 is TGTGCCAGCAGCTCTCACACAGGGACTGGCACTGAAGCTTTCTTT.

This clonotype has just a few counts. The V and J genes are TRBV7-3 and TRBJ2-3, with unresolved D. Germline-derived CDR1 and CDR2 are SGHTA and FQGTGA. V lost 5 bases and J lost 2, with 14 bases in between. CDR3 length: 15 amino acids. As DNA, the CDR3 is TGTGCCAGCAGCCCGGTTGGACGGCACACAGATACGCAGTATTTT. This gives the protein CASSPVGRHTDTQYF.

This clonotype was recorded at least ten times. The genes are TRBV7-9 and TRBJ2-4, with D possibly matching TRBD1 (6 bases). V was trimmed by 5 bases and J by 2 bases, leaving 16 bases between them. Germline V CDR1 and CDR2: SEHNR, FQNEAQ (reference sequence). This CDR3 is 16 amino acids long. CDR3 DNA sequence: TGTGCCAGCAGCCTGGGCCCCCAGGGGACCAAAAACATTCAGTACTTC. Translating gives CASSLGPQGTKNIQYF.

This clonotype was seen at least ten times. The chain joins TRBV20-1 to TRBJ1-5; possible D gene TRBD1, 5 bases. Germline V gives CDR1 DFQATT, CDR2 SNEGSKA (reference sequence). V was trimmed by 7 bases and J by 3 bases, leaving 19 bases between them. CDR3 length equals 15 residues. The CDR3 DNA sequence: TGCAGTGTTGTGGCAGGGACTCAAACCAATCAGCCCCAGCATTTT. Translating gives CSVVAGTQTNQPQHF.

This clonotype has only a few counts. This sequence joins TRBV19 and TRBJ2-5, with 9 bases lining up with TRBD2. V shed 8 bases and J 3 bases; nucleotides not matched to a gene: 10. Germline V gene data show CDR1 as LNHDA and CDR2 as SQIVND (reference sequence). The CDR3 consists of 15 residues. In nucleotides, the CDR3 is TGTGCCAGTCGATCGGGGGCTAGCGGGAAAGAGACCCAGTACTTC. Protein product: CASRSGASGKETQYF.

This clonotype appeared a few times. The chain is built from TRBV7-9 and TRBJ1-6; possible D gene TRBD1, 5 bases. CDR3 length equals 15 residues. The V gene lost 1 base and the J gene lost 7 bases, with 11 bases spanning the gap. Germline lookup yields CDR1 SEHNR and CDR2 FQNEAQ (reference sequence). The CDR3: CASSLDLGANSPLHF. CDR3 nucleotides: TGTGCCAGCAGCTTAGACCTAGGGGCAAATTCACCCCTCCACTTT.

The table lists this clonotype with a few counts. At one of its ends the junction is not consistent with the germline gene, which may arise from a read error. The rearrangement uses TRBV28 and TRBJ2-3; D remains ambiguous. This CDR3 is 14 amino acids long. Germline-derived CDR1 and CDR2 are MDHEN and SYDVKM. CDR3 DNA: TGTGCCAGCAGCCCTACCCTCAACGAAGACTGGTTGAATTTT. Encoded protein: CASSPTLNEDWLNF.

This clonotype was counted only a few times. J is TRBJ1-2 and V is TRBV20-1; D is undetermined. The CDR3 runs 16 residues. Between the trimmed V and J ends, which lost 6 bases and 4 bases, there was a span of 24 bases. The germline gives CDR1 DFQATT, CDR2 SNEGSKA (reference sequence). This CDR3 reads CSAATEERDFGYGYTF. The CDR3 bases are TGCAGTGCAGCGACGGAAGAGAGAGACTTTGGCTATGGCTACACCTTC.

This clonotype was counted a few times. The genes are TRBV20-1 and TRBJ2-5; D is perhaps TRBD1 (6 bases). With 3 bases removed from V and 5 bases from J, the gap between germline ends came to 22 bases. The germline CDR1 and CDR2 sequences are DFQATT and SNEGSKA (reference sequence). The CDR3 contains 16 residues. The CDR3 nucleotides are TGCAGTGCTAGCCCCCCCGGGCGCAGGGGCGGGGAGACCCAGTACTTC. Translating it yields CSASPPGRRGGETQYF.

A few counts support this clonotype. The gene calls are TRBV9 and TRBJ1-1; D is perhaps TRBD1 (5 bases). This CDR3 is 15 amino acids long. Germline CDR1 reads SGDLS; CDR2 reads YYNGEE. Trimming took off 0 bases at V and 5 bases at J, with 14 bases between the two ends. The CDR3 region is CASSVDGREATEAFF. DNA of the CDR3: TGTGCCAGCAGCGTAGATGGCAGGGAAGCGACTGAAGCTTTCTTT.

This clonotype occurred a few times. The chain couples TRBV12-3 or TRBV12-4 to TRBJ1-5; tentatively, D is TRBD1 (5 bases). CDR3 length: 13 residues. The V gene lost 7 bases and the J gene lost 5 bases, with 12 bases spanning the gap. The CDR3: CASTSTGYQPQHF. Written as DNA, the CDR3 is TGTGCCAGCACCTCCACAGGCTATCAGCCCCAGCATTTT.

This clonotype was counted a few times. The chain is built from TRBV10-3 and TRBJ1-1, with no clear D. Germline CDR1 is ENHRY and CDR2 is SYGVKD. With 0 bases removed from V and 6 bases from J, the gap between germline ends came to 11 bases. This CDR3 has 14 residues. DNA of the CDR3: TGTGCCATCAGTGAGTCGGCCCCGGGATCTGAAGCTTTCTTT. Amino acid sequence: CAISESAPGSEAFF.

V is TRBV4-1 and J is TRBJ1-2; TRBD1 agrees at 8 bases. The CDR3 contains 12 residues. Trimming at V came to 6 bases and at J to 8 bases, leaving 5 bases not matched to a gene. Germline V gene sequence: CDR1 MGHRA, CDR2 YSYEKL. The CDR3 DNA reads TGCGCCAGCAGACAGGGGGAAAGGGGCTACACCTTC. It specifies CASRQGERGYTF.

This clonotype was detected many times. The V and J genes are TRBV7-2 and TRBJ2-5; 12 positions match TRBD2. J was trimmed by 4 bases and V by 3 bases; bases with no gene match: 12. Germline loops: CDR1 SGHTA, CDR2 FQGNSA. The CDR3 contains 18 residues. In nucleotides, the CDR3 is TGTGCCAGCAGCTTTGCGGCCCTAGCGGGGGGGCCGGGAGAGACCCAGTACTTC. It encodes CASSFAALAGGPGETQYF.

The chain has TRBV2 and TRBJ2-3, with D maybe TRBD2 (6 bases). Deletions cut 4 bases from V and 0 bases from J, with 20 bases between. CDR3 length: 18 residues. Germline lookup yields CDR1 SNHLY and CDR2 FYNNEI. The CDR3 bases are TGTGCCAGCAGTGGCATGCGGGGCAGGGCCTCTAGCACAGATACGCAGTATTTT. Protein sequence: CASSGMRGRASSTDTQYF.

This clonotype was detected only a few times. This chain uses TRBV6-5 with TRBJ2-7; 9 nucleotides align to TRBD2. The CDR3 is made up of 17 amino acids. Germline values: CDR1 MNHEY, CDR2 SVGAGI. Unmatched junction bases numbered 13, after V lost 0 bases and J lost 7 bases. CDR3 amino acids: CASSYSGSAGGPSEQYF. The CDR3 DNA sequence: TGTGCCAGCAGTTACTCCGGGTCCGCGGGGGGGCCGTCTGAGCAGTACTTC.